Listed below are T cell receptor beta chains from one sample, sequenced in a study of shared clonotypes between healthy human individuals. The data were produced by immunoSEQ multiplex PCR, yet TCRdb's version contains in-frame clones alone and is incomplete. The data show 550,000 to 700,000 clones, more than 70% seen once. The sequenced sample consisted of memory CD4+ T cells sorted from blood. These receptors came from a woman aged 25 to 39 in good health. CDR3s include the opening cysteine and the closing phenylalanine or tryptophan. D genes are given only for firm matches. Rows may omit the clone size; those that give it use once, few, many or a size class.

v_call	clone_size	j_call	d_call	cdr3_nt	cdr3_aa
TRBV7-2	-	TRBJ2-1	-	TGTGCCAGCAGCTTACCACAGGGATACAATGAGCAGTTCTTC	CASSLPQGYNEQFF
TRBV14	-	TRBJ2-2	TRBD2	TGTGCCAGCAGCCAAGCTAGCGGGGTCACCGGGGAGCTGTTTTTT	CASSQASGVTGELFF
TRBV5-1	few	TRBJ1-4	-	TGCGCCAGCAGGCACGAGGGTCGTGGCGAAAAACTGTTTTTT	CASRHEGRGEKLFF
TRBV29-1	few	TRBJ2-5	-	TGCAGCGTTGAGAGGACCTCCGGGGAGACCCAGTACTTC	CSVERTSGETQYF
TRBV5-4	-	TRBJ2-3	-	TGTGCCAGCAGCTGGGACCCGGTTGGACGCACAGATACGCAGTATTTT	CASSWDPVGRTDTQYF
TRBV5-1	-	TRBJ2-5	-	TGCGCCAGCAAAACAGATAAAGAGACCCAGTACTTC	CASKTDKETQYF
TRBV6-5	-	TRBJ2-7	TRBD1	TGTGCCAGCAGTTACTCGGGACAGGGTAAACGCGAGCAGTACTTC	CASSYSGQGKREQYF
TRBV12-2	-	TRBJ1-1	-	TGTGCAAGTCGCTTAGCGACAGGGTGTGAGGACACTGAAGCTTTCTTT	CASRLATGCEDTEAFF
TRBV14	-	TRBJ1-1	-	TGTGCCAGCAGCCAAGAAGCGCTAGCTTTCTTT	CASSQEALAFF
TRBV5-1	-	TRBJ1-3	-	TGCGCCAGCAGTCAAGGTCACTCTGGAAACACCATATATTTT	CASSQGHSGNTIYF
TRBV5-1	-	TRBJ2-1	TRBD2	TGCGCCAGCAGCTTGGAACTAGCGGGAGGGCCTTACAATGAGCAGTTCTTC	CASSLELAGGPYNEQFF
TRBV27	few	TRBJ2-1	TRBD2	TGTGCCAGCAGCGGACTAGCGGGACTGTACAATGAGCAGTTCTTC	CASSGLAGLYNEQFF
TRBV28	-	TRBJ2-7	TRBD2	TGTGCCAGCAGTTCGGGAGCGGGAGGGGCCTACGAGCAGTACTTC	CASSSGAGGAYEQYF
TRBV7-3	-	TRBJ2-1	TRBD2	TGTGCCAGCAGCTTAACGGCGGCTAGCGGGAGGGCCGGGTACAATGAGCAGTTCTTC	CASSLTAASGRAGYNEQFF
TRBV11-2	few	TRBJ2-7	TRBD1	TGTGCCAGCAGCGCAGCCCGGACAGGGTTCCACGAGCAGTACTTC	CASSAARTGFHEQYF
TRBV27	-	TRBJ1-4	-	TGTGCCAGCAGTTCACTCCAGGGTGAGAAACTGTTTTTT	CASSSLQGEKLFF